This T cell receptor beta chain appears in the sequencing data of a study of graft-versus-host responses after intestinal transplantation. As for the study in general: All recipients were given anti-thymocyte globulin induction, and tacrolimus and steroids were then administered for roughly 3 years.

A word on this clone: Antigen unknown.

Method: immunoSEQ multiplex PCR; TCRdb's copy keeps in-frame clones and lacks some. The sample carries roughly 99,000 clones, 80% to 90% recorded once. This TCR came from a human donor who was the organ donor for an intestinal transplant. The starting material was unstimulated CD4+ T cells sorted from spleen or lymph node cells, obtained before transplant.

Here the CDR3 reads CASSMDSRETQYF. Written as DNA, the CDR3 is TGTGCCAGCAGCATGGACAGTCGGGAGACCCAGTACTTC. The chain is built from TRBV11-3 and TRBJ2-5; D is possibly TRBD1 (6 bases). The germline V and J ends were trimmed by 5 bases and 5 bases, with 12 bases remaining between them. The CDR3 extends over 13 amino acids. Germline-derived CDR1 and CDR2 are SGHNT and YENEEA.